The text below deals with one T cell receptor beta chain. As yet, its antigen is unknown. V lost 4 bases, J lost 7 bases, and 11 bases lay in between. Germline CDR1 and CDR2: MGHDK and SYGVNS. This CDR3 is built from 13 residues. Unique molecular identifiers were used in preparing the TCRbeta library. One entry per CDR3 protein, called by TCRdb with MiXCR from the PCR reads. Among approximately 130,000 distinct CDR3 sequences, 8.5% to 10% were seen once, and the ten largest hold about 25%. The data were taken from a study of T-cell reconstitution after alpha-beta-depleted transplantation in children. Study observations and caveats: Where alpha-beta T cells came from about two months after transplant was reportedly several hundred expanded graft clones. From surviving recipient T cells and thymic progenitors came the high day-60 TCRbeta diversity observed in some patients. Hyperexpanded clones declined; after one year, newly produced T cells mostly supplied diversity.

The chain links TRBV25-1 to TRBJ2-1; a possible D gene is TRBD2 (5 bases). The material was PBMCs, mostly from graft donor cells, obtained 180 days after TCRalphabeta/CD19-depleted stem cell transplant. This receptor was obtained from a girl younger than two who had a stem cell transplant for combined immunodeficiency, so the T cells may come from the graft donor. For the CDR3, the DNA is TGTGCCAGCAGTGGATACAGCGGTAATGAGCAGTTCTTC. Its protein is CASSGYSGNEQFF.